This T cell receptor beta chain was obtained from a study of beta chain features in type 1 diabetes. Study conclusions and caveats: Shortening that was moderate but significant affected the TCRB CDR3s of Type 1 diabetes patients in all four CD4+ subsets.

cDNA synthesis used the whole RNA isolate, giving expressed TCRB sequences. The protocol was immunoSEQ multiplex PCR, while the TCRdb copy is restricted to in-frame clones and leaves out a portion. The repertoire consists of about 170,000 clones, with less than 10% occurring once and the leading ten covering roughly 0.5%. On this clone itself: Its antigen is as yet unknown.

Trimming cost V 5 bases and J 0 bases, with 12 bases left between them. This CDR3 has 15 residues. The germline gives CDR1 SSHAT, CDR2 FNYEAQ (reference sequence). The J gene is TRBJ2-3, the V gene TRBV7-7, with TRBD2 as a possible D gene (5 bases). This TCR came from a man between 18 and 35 years old with type 1 diabetes. Source material: central memory CD4+ T cells from blood. CDR3 in DNA: TGTGCCAGCAGCCCTTTCCGGGGAAGCACAGATACGCAGTATTTT. Its protein product is CASSPFRGSTDTQYF.